This record concerns one T cell receptor (beta chain) sequence. These data come from a study of blood T cell repertoires in COVID-19. As for the study in general: COVID-19 samples from acute and convalescent phases originated in the United States, Italy and Spain.

The CDR3 runs to 12 residues. Trimming cost V 3 bases and J 8 bases, with 10 bases left between them. The germline CDR1 and CDR2 sequences are SGHDN and FVKESK. Original processing notes: The authors estimated nucleated cell counts from reference gene primer amplification. Measured with immunoSEQ multiplex PCR; TCRdb has only the in-frame clones, and not every one. V, J and clone size reflect that table, while D and trimming were determined from the DNA. The data contain 26,000 or so clones, roughly 87% of them singletons. This rearrangement joins TRBV14 to TRBJ1-2; D uncertain. The sequenced sample was peripheral blood. This TCR was sampled from a human donor in a cohort sampled during active COVID-19. CDR3 in amino acids: CASSQLRAGYTF. The CDR3 nucleotides are TGTGCCAGCAGCCAGCTTAGAGCGGGCTACACCTTC.